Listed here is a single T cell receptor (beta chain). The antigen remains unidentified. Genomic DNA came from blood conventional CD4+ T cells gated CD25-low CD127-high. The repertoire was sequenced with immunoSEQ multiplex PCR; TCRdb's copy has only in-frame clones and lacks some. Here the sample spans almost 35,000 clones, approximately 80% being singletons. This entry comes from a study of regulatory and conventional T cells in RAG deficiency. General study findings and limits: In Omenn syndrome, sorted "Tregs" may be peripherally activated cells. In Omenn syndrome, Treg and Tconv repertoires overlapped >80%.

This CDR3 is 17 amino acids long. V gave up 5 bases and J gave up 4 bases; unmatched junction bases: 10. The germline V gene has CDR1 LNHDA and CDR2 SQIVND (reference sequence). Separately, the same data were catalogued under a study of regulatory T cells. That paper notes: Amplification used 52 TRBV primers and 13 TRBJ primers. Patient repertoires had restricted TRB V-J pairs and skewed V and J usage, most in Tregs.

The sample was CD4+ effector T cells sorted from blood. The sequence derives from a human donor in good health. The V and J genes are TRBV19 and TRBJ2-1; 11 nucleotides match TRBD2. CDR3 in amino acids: CASSQLSGTSGYNEQFF. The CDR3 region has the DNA TGTGCCAGTAGTCAGCTCTCCGGGACTAGCGGATACAATGAGCAGTTCTTC. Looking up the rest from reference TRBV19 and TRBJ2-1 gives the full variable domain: DGGITQSPKYLFRKEGQNVTLSCEQNLNHDAMYWYRQDPGQGLRLIYYSQIVNDFQKGDIAEGYSVSREKKESFPLTVTSAQKNPTAFYLCASSQLSGTSGYNEQFFGPGTRLTVL.